This TCR beta chain stems from a study of identical twins. General study findings and limits: Beta clonotypes that were abundant in cord blood contained fewer insertions, a pattern absent from memory repertoires.

On this clonotype: The antigen remains unidentified.

Each cDNA held unique molecular identifiers, and template switching gave it a universal primer site. TCRdb redid the calling of the 5' RACE reads with MiXCR, one entry per CDR3 protein. This table holds nearly 650,000 distinct CDR3 sequences, 7.1% found once. The CDR3 sequence is 14 residues long. V shed 10 bases and J 4 bases; nucleotides not matched to a gene: 10. Germline CDR1 is ENHRY and CDR2 is SYGVKD. The same sample was also studied in work on yellow fever vaccine responses in identical twins. That investigation notes: The authors reported partly convergent, partly personalized vaccine responses in identical twins.

V is TRBV10-3 and J is TRBJ2-3; 8 nucleotides match TRBD1. This sequence originates from a woman aged 18-35 years in good health. The sequencing input was PBMCs. CDR3 amino acids: CATRETGEADTQYF. The CDR3 region has the DNA TGTGCCACTCGAGAGACAGGGGAGGCAGATACGCAGTATTTT.